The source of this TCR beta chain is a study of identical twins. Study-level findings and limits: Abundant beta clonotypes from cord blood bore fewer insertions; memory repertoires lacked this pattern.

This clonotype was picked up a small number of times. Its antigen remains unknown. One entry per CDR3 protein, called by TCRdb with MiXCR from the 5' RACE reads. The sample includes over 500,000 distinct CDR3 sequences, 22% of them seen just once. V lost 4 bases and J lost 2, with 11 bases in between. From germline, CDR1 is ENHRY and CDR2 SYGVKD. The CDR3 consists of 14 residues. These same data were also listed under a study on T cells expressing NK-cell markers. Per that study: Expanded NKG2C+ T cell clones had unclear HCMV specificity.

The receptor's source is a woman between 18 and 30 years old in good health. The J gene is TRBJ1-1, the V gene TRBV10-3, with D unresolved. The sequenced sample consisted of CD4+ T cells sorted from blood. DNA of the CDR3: TGTGCCATCAGTGGGTCGGGCCGAAACACTGAAGCTTTCTTT. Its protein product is CAISGSGRNTEAFF.